This entry lists 25 T cell receptor beta chains sequenced from one sample in a study of blood T cell repertoires in COVID-19. The repertoire was sequenced with immunoSEQ multiplex PCR; TCRdb's copy has only in-frame clones and lacks some. The repertoire consists of hundreds of thousands of clones, with almost 85% occurring once and the leading ten covering 8.5% to 9.5%. Sequencing input: PBMCs or T cells enriched from blood (not recorded which). The source of these receptors is a woman between 50 and 59 years old with acute COVID-19.

V usage is TRBV13 and J usage is TRBJ1-2; 8 nucleotides match TRBD1. CDR3 length: 12 amino acids. The junction had 5 bases not matched to a gene; V was cut back by 6 bases and J by 8 bases. Germline assignment: CDR1 PRHDT and CDR2 FYEKMQ (reference sequence). The CDR3 DNA sequence: TGTGCCAGCAGGTCGGGACAGGTCGGCTACACCTTC. It yields the protein CASRSGQVGYTF.

The chain has TRBV7-2 and TRBJ1-1; 9 nucleotides match TRBD1. Germline values: CDR1 SGHTA, CDR2 FQGNSA. V shed 5 bases, J shed 3 bases, and the junction held 4 bases outside the gene matches. The length of the CDR3 is 14 residues. The CDR3 region is CASSADRGHTEAFF. The CDR3, as DNA: TGTGCCAGCAGCGCGGACAGGGGCCACACTGAAGCTTTCTTT.

Comment on this clone: Distinct nucleotide sequences in the sample also encode this CDR3. The chain uses TRBV7-9 and TRBJ1-1; no firm D call. The CDR3 length is 13 residues. Trimming removed 2 bases at V and 1 base at J, with 5 bases between. The germline gives CDR1 SEHNR, CDR2 FQNEAQ (reference sequence). CDR3 DNA sequence: TGTGCCAGCAGCTTAACGGGGAACACTGAAGCTTTCTTT. It specifies CASSLTGNTEAFF.

The V call is TRBV24-1, the J call TRBJ1-5; perhaps TRBD1 as D (6 bases). Germline values: CDR1 KGHDR, CDR2 SFDVKD. This CDR3 has 14 residues. V was cut by 6 bases and J by 5 bases, with 13 bases left in between. The CDR3 sequence is CATSRGGADQPQHF. The CDR3 bases are TGTGCCACCAGTAGGGGGGGAGCCGATCAGCCCCAGCATTTT.

V is TRBV24-1 and J is TRBJ2-1; 9 positions match TRBD2. Looked up from germline, CDR1 is KGHDR and CDR2 is SFDVKD. The CDR3 spans 15 residues. Trimming took 4 bases from V and 8 from J; bases not matched to a gene: 8. The CDR3 region is CATSDPGTSRDEQFF. The CDR3 region has the DNA TGTGCCACCAGTGACCCCGGGACTAGCAGGGATGAGCAGTTCTTC.

The CDR3 region has the DNA TGTGCCAGCAGCTTGGAGCGGGGGATGAGCACTGAAGCTTTCTTT. Its translation is CASSLERGMSTEAFF. J is TRBJ1-1 and V is TRBV5-4; maybe TRBD1 (5 bases). The CDR3 sequence is 15 residues long. CDR1 is SGHNT and CDR2 is YYREEE in the germline V gene (reference sequence). V lost 0 bases, J lost 4 bases, and 13 bases lay in between.

V usage is TRBV13 and J usage is TRBJ1-2; D is unresolved. This CDR3 is built from 17 residues. Trimming took off 1 base at V and 4 bases at J, with 19 bases between the two ends. In germline, CDR1 is PRHDT, CDR2 FYEKMQ (reference sequence). The CDR3 DNA sequence: TGTGCCAGCAGCTTAGAGGGCTTTCCCGAGCGGACCTATGGCTACACCTTC. This encodes CASSLEGFPERTYGYTF.

The V call is TRBV3-1 (or the pseudogene TRBV3-2), the J call TRBJ1-3; D is unclear. The germline CDR1 and CDR2 sequences are LGHDT and YNNKEL (reference sequence). The V and J ends lost 4 bases and 1 base respectively, with 8 bases between them. This CDR3 has 14 amino acids. Written as DNA, the CDR3 is TGTGCCAGCAGCCCAACAAAGTCTGGAAACACCATATATTTT. It translates to CASSPTKSGNTIYF.

V usage is TRBV6-5 and J usage is TRBJ1-1, with TRBD1 as a possible D gene (5 bases). Deletions cut 8 bases from V and 4 bases from J, with 17 bases between. From germline, CDR1 is MNHEY and CDR2 SVGAGI. The length of the CDR3 is 14 residues. CDR3 protein: CASFGGGKGTEAFF. DNA of the CDR3: TGTGCCAGCTTCGGGGGGGGGAAGGGCACTGAAGCTTTCTTT.

CDR3 amino acids: CASSKRTSFNTGELFF. CDR3 sequence (DNA): TGTGCCAGCAGCAAGCGGACTAGCTTTAACACCGGGGAGCTGTTTTTT. This chain links TRBV21-1 with TRBJ2-2; the DNA was not used to check the table's D call, TRBD2. TRBV21-1 is given as a pseudogene. The CDR3 consists of 16 residues.

This chain joins TRBV5-4 and TRBJ2-1; 10 bases fit TRBD2. CDR1 is SGHNT and CDR2 is YYREEE in the germline V gene (reference sequence). This CDR3 region has 16 residues. V dropped 4 bases and J dropped 6; count of bases not matched to a gene: 10. CDR3 sequence: CASSLPSSGGANEQFF. The DNA of the CDR3 is TGTGCCAGCAGCCTTCCCTCCAGCGGGGGGGCCAATGAGCAGTTCTTC.

The chain uses TRBV6-5 and TRBJ2-7, with D possibly matching TRBD2 (6 bases). The CDR3 extends over 13 amino acids. V lost 7 bases, J lost 5 bases, and 15 bases lay in between. In germline, CDR1 is MNHEY, CDR2 SVGAGI. The chain's CDR3 is CASNRRRGHEQYF. DNA for the CDR3: TGTGCCAGCAACCGGCGGAGGGGCCACGAGCAGTACTTC.

This chain uses TRBV7-3 with TRBJ1-1, with 7 bases aligning to TRBD1. This CDR3 contains 13 residues. Germline CDR1 reads SGHTA; CDR2 reads FQGTGA. With 5 bases clipped from V and 5 bases from J, the junction kept 5 bases outside the gene matches. The CDR3, as DNA: TGTGCCAGCAGCCAGGGGGTCGGGACTGAAGCTTTCTTT. Protein sequence: CASSQGVGTEAFF.

The count of this clone is one. This sequence joins TRBV9 and TRBJ2-7; 9 positions match TRBD1. Germline V CDR1 and CDR2: SGDLS, YYNGEE. J gave up 3 bases and V 6 bases, and 7 bases lay outside the gene matches. The CDR3 sequence is 14 residues long. DNA of the CDR3: TGTGCCAGCAACACAGGGGGCGCTTTCTACGAGCAGTACTTC. It is translated as CASNTGGAFYEQYF. The entire variable domain, with the rest obtained from reference TRBV9 and TRBJ2-7, is as follows: DSGVTQTPKHLITATGQRVTLRCSPRSGDLSVYWYQQSLDQGLQFLIQYYNGEERAKGNILERFSAQQFPDLHSELNLSSLELGDSALYFCASNTGGAFYEQYFGPGTRLTVT.

The V and J genes are TRBV6-6 and TRBJ1-5, with 9 positions matching TRBD1. The CDR3 has 18 amino acids. Germline V CDR1 and CDR2: MNHNY, SVGAGI (reference sequence). The V and J ends lost 6 bases and 0 bases, in that order; junction bases with no gene match: 12. In nucleotides, the CDR3 is TGTGCCAGCAGCCGAACAGGGGGCGCACAGAGTAGCAATCAGCCCCAGCATTTT. This encodes CASSRTGGAQSSNQPQHF.

This chain links TRBV19 with TRBJ1-3, with a weak D call TRBD1 (6 bases). The germline CDR1 and CDR2 sequences are LNHDA and SQIVND (reference sequence). The V end was cut by 4 bases, the J end by 9 bases, with 16 bases between. This CDR3 has 14 amino acids. The CDR3: CASSTDRRLPTIYF. DNA of the CDR3: TGTGCCAGTAGTACCGACAGGCGACTCCCCACCATATATTTT. The whole variable domain, remainder taken from reference TRBV19 and TRBJ1-3, is DGGITQSPKYLFRKEGQNVTLSCEQNLNHDAMYWYRQDPGQGLRLIYYSQIVNDFQKGDIAEGYSVSREKKESFPLTVTSAQKNPTAFYLCASSTDRRLPTIYFGEGSWLTVV.

The genes are TRBV21-1 and TRBJ2-3; the table's D call, TRBD2, has no DNA check behind it. TRBV21-1 is described as a pseudogene. CDR3 length equals 17 residues. DNA for the CDR3: TGTGCCAGCAGGAGGCTAGCGGGGGGGCTCGGCACAGATACGCAGTATTTT. Protein sequence: CASRRLAGGLGTDTQYF.

V and J are TRBV11-2 and TRBJ1-1; possibly TRBD1 for D (6 bases). Germline V gene sequence: CDR1 SGHAT, CDR2 FQNNGV. V was pared by 1 base and J by 3 bases, with 12 bases between. The CDR3 length is 15 residues. Written as DNA, the CDR3 is TGTGCCAGCAGCTTAGTAGGGGAGGGGGACACTGAAGCTTTCTTT. As protein: CASSLVGEGDTEAFF.

The rearrangement uses TRBV5-6 and TRBJ2-5; 9 bases line up with TRBD1. Germline V CDR1 and CDR2: SGHDT, YYEEEE. This CDR3 is 15 amino acids long. The V segment lost 4 bases and the J segment 5 bases; nucleotides outside the gene matches: 9. CDR3 region: CASSTAQGAVETQYF. CDR3 sequence (DNA): TGTGCCAGCAGCACCGCACAGGGGGCGGTGGAGACCCAGTACTTC.

The gene calls are TRBV27 and TRBJ2-5, with D unclear. The CDR3 length is 14 residues. Trimming removed 4 bases from V and 4 bases from J, with 13 bases in between. Germline CDR1 reads MNHEY; CDR2 reads SMNVEV (reference sequence). CDR3 nucleotide sequence: TGTGCCAGCAGTTATAGCACCCTAGGAGAGACCCAGTACTTC. Protein product: CASSYSTLGETQYF.

This chain links TRBV2 with TRBJ1-5; 9 positions match TRBD1. This CDR3 is 13 amino acids long. Germline lookup yields CDR1 SNHLY and CDR2 FYNNEI. J gave up 3 bases and V 8 bases, and 2 bases lay outside the gene matches. The chain's CDR3 is CASGDRVNQPQHF. In nucleotides, the CDR3 is TGTGCCAGCGGGGACAGGGTCAATCAGCCCCAGCATTTT.

The rearrangement links TRBV2 to TRBJ1-2; unclear D gene. Germline loops: CDR1 SNHLY, CDR2 FYNNEI. Trimming pared 1 base from V and 4 bases from J, leaving 7 bases between. The CDR3 runs to 13 residues. The CDR3 nucleotides are TGTGCCAGCAGTGAAGACTACATCTATGGCTACACCTTC. Translated, it gives CASSEDYIYGYTF.

The chain recombines TRBV27 with TRBJ2-3; D remains unclear. The V and J ends lost 3 bases and 1 base respectively, with 11 bases between them. CDR3 length: 15 residues. From germline, CDR1 is MNHEY and CDR2 SMNVEV (reference sequence). CDR3 protein: CASSLVTPRTDTQYF. The CDR3 DNA reads as TGTGCCAGCAGTTTGGTAACTCCACGCACAGATACGCAGTATTTT.

This clone was observed once. The genes are TRBV12-3 or TRBV12-4 and TRBJ1-2, with D possibly being TRBD1 (5 bases). The CDR3 covers 13 residues. The ends were cut back, 10 bases at V and 6 bases at J, with 18 bases in the middle. CDR3 in amino acids: CATALGHFDGYTF. The CDR3 DNA sequence: TGTGCCACCGCCCTCGGACATTTTGATGGCTACACCTTC.

A single count supports this clone. V and J are TRBV21-1 and TRBJ1-4; the table names TRBD1, a call not compared with the DNA. TRBV21-1 is noted as a pseudogene. The CDR3 contains 18 residues. The DNA for the CDR3 is TGTGCCAGCCGGACAGCCTCAACGCGGCAACAAAGGTACGAAAAACTGTTTTTT. Residues: CASRTASTRQQRYEKLFF.